The 22 T cell receptor beta chains listed next were all sequenced from one sample in a study of blood T cells in healthy people across ages. Sample-barcoded 5' priming and a J-beta primer mix drove a second PCR of about 7 to 11 cycles. TCRdb re-derived calls from the 5' RACE reads in MiXCR, one entry per CDR3 protein. This sample has about 640,000 distinct CDR3 sequences, with around 54% found just once. The sample was blood. These receptors were obtained from a man in his fifties or sixties in good health.

The chain combines TRBV19 with TRBJ1-2; a weak D match, TRBD1 (6 bases). The ends were cut back, 7 bases at V and 4 bases at J, with 16 bases in the middle. CDR1 and CDR2 from the germline V gene are LNHDA and SQIVND (reference sequence). The CDR3 contains 14 residues. The CDR3 reads CASMPGAGLYGYTF. The DNA for the CDR3 is TGTGCCAGTATGCCAGGGGCCGGTCTCTATGGCTACACCTTC.

This clonotype showed up just once. The chain links TRBV4-1 to TRBJ2-7; D call uncertain. Matching the DNA end better, TRBJ2-5 makes the J call doubtful. The CDR3 totals 13 residues. Germline V gives CDR1 MGHRA, CDR2 YSYEKL. The CDR3 reads CASSQGMKETQYF. Here the CDR3 DNA reads TGCGCCAGCAGCCAAGGAATGAAGGAGACCCAGTACTTC.

This clonotype was observed at least ten times. This chain links TRBV10-3 with TRBJ2-5; no firm D call. V was shortened by 2 bases and J by 4 bases, with 2 bases between the two germline ends. This CDR3 is 11 amino acids long. Germline V gene data show CDR1 as ENHRY and CDR2 as SYGVKD. The CDR3 is CAISEGETQYF. As DNA, the CDR3 is TGTGCCATCAGTGAGGGAGAGACCCAGTACTTC.

V usage is TRBV18 and J usage is TRBJ1-2, with D maybe TRBD1 (5 bases). Germline CDR1 KGHSH, CDR2 LQKENI. With 11 bases removed from V and 0 bases from J, the gap between germline ends came to 13 bases. The CDR3 is 13 residues long. Written as DNA, the CDR3 is TGTGCCGCGGCCAGGGATACTAACTATGGCTACACCTTC. As protein: CAAARDTNYGYTF. The entire variable domain, with the rest obtained from reference TRBV18 and TRBJ1-2, is as follows: NAGVMQNPRHLVRRRGQEARLRCSPMKGHSHVYWYRQLPEEGLKFMVYLQKENIIDESGMPKERFSAEFPKEGPSILRIQQVVRGDSAAYFCAAARDTNYGYTFGSGTRLTVV.

The V gene is TRBV21-1, the J gene TRBJ2-2; the table gives TRBD2 as D, unverified against the DNA. TRBV21-1 is a listed pseudogene. This CDR3 has 16 residues. CDR3 sequence reads: CASSNTEGANTGELFF. For the CDR3, the DNA is TGTGCCAGCAGTAATACGGAGGGCGCAAACACCGGGGAGCTGTTTTTT.

The V and J genes are TRBV29-1 and TRBJ1-4; 9 bases fit TRBD1. The CDR3 has 13 amino acids. Trimming cost V 4 bases and J 5 bases; bases outside gene matches: 2. Germline V gene data show CDR1 as SQVTM and CDR2 as ANQGSEA. CDR3: CSVGTGENEKLFF. CDR3 in DNA: TGCAGCGTTGGGACAGGGGAAAATGAAAAACTGTTTTTT. The full variable domain, with the rest looked up from reference TRBV29-1 and TRBJ1-4, is SAVISQKPSRDICQRGTSLTIQCQVDSQVTMMFWYRQQPGQSLTLIATANQGSEATYESGFVIDKFPISRPNLTFSTLTVSNMSPEDSSIYLCSVGTGENEKLFFGSGTQLSVL.

The chain uses TRBV5-5 and TRBJ2-4, with D unresolved. The DNA end favors TRBJ2-7, so the J call may be wrong. CDR1 is SGHKS, CDR2 YYEKEE, per germline (reference sequence). This CDR3 is built from 15 residues. In DNA, the CDR3 is TGTGCCAGCAGCTTAAGGGTGACGGCCTCCTACGAGCAGTACTTC. This codes for CASSLRVTASYEQYF.

The gene calls are TRBV3-1 and TRBJ2-2; D is unclear. In germline, CDR1 is LGHDT, CDR2 YNNKEL (reference sequence). The CDR3 has 12 residues. V was clipped by 1 base and J by 15 bases, with 12 bases between them. In DNA form, the CDR3 reads TGTGCCAGCAGCCAAGGATCGTCCTTGGTGTTTTTT. Encoded protein: CASSQGSSLVFF.

This chain connects TRBV11-1 to TRBJ1-6; no clear D. The V end was cut by 3 bases, the J end by 9 bases, with 12 bases between. This CDR3 is built from 14 residues. Germline assignment: CDR1 SGHAT and CDR2 FQDESV (reference sequence). The CDR3 region has the DNA TGTGCCAGCAGCTTCCCAGGAATCGGTTCACCCCTCCACTTT. As protein: CASSFPGIGSPLHF.

In its sample, this clonotype was seen once. The J gene is TRBJ2-1, the V gene TRBV7-6, with 14 positions matching TRBD2. The CDR3 extends over 16 amino acids. J lost 7 bases, V lost 0 bases, and 2 bases had no gene match. CDR1 and CDR2 from the germline V gene are SGHVS and FNYEAQ. CDR3 bases: TGTGCCAGCAGCTTAGCGGGGACTAGCGGGGGTAATGAGCAGTTCTTC. Translating it yields CASSLAGTSGGNEQFF.

This clonotype was counted a few times. The rearrangement links TRBV6-2 or TRBV6-3 to TRBJ2-1; 9 nucleotides line up with TRBD2. With 5 bases clipped from V and 2 bases from J, the junction kept 4 bases outside the gene matches. Per the germline V gene, CDR1 is MNHEY and CDR2 is SVGEGT. The CDR3 covers 15 residues. The CDR3 reads CASSGLAGPYNEQFF. DNA of the CDR3: TGTGCCAGCAGTGGGCTAGCGGGGCCCTACAATGAGCAGTTCTTC.

The chain joins TRBV10-3 to TRBJ2-1; 9 bases match TRBD1. The CDR3 runs 16 residues. Germline V gene sequence: CDR1 ENHRY, CDR2 SYGVKD. V lost 8 bases, J lost 5 bases, and 13 bases stayed unmatched. The CDR3 nucleotides are TGTGCCATCTCAACAGGGGGCTCCACAAATAACAATGAGCAGTTCTTC. The encoded protein is CAISTGGSTNNNEQFF.

The chain is built from TRBV27 and TRBJ2-7; D remains ambiguous. Trimming shortened V by 3 bases and J by 2 bases, and 8 bases separated the two germline ends. The germline V gene encodes CDR1 MNHEY and CDR2 SMNVEV (reference sequence). The CDR3 length is 13 residues. The CDR3 region is CASSFRQAYEQYF. CDR3 in DNA: TGTGCCAGCAGTTTTCGGCAGGCCTACGAGCAGTACTTC.

The chain couples TRBV7-2 to TRBJ1-2, with D unresolved. In germline, CDR1 is SGHTA, CDR2 FQGNSA. The V end was cut by 1 base, the J end by 6 bases, with 12 bases between. This CDR3 has 14 residues. The CDR3 DNA follows: TGTGCCAGCAGCTTAGATAGGTTTTCGGATGGCTACACCTTC. It is translated as CASSLDRFSDGYTF.

The V and J genes are TRBV4-1 and TRBJ2-1; 10 nucleotides align to TRBD2. Losses at the gene ends were 2 bases for V and 6 bases for J; bases not matched to a gene: 4. The CDR3 loop spans 15 amino acids. Looked up from germline, CDR1 is MGHRA and CDR2 is YSYEKL. The CDR3 DNA sequence: TGCGCCAGCAGCCAACAAGCGGGGGGGCCCAATGAGCAGTTCTTC. This translates into CASSQQAGGPNEQFF.

V and J are TRBV5-6 and TRBJ2-7; TRBD2 matches 9 bases. The CDR3 has 15 residues. V was clipped by 5 bases and J by 2 bases; unmatched bases: 8. Germline V CDR1 and CDR2: SGHDT, YYEEEE. CDR3 in amino acids: CASRYSGGDPYEQYF. The CDR3 nucleotides are TGTGCCAGCAGATATAGCGGGGGCGATCCCTACGAGCAGTACTTC.

The rearrangement joins TRBV25-1 to TRBJ1-2; 7 nucleotides agree with TRBD1. The ends lost 3 bases at V and 9 bases at J; junction bases unmatched: 13. The CDR3 is 15 amino acids. Per the germline V gene, CDR1 is MGHDK and CDR2 is SYGVNS. In nucleotides, the CDR3 is TGTGCCAGCAGTGAGACAGGGATAGAAGTGACGAGCTACACCTTC. It translates to CASSETGIEVTSYTF.

This chain links TRBV29-1 with TRBJ2-3; TRBD2 aligns across 7 bases. CDR3 length equals 14 residues. From germline, CDR1 is SQVTM and CDR2 ANQGSEA. After removal of 4 bases from V and 0 bases from J, the junction contained 4 bases not matched to a gene. The chain's CDR3 is CSVASGGSTDTQYF. In DNA form, the CDR3 reads TGCAGCGTTGCTTCGGGGGGTAGCACAGATACGCAGTATTTT.

V gene TRBV18 combines with J gene TRBJ2-7; possibly TRBD1 for D (6 bases). CDR3 size: 16 residues. Trimming removed 0 bases at V and 2 bases at J, with 14 bases between. Germline loops: CDR1 KGHSH, CDR2 LQKENI. The CDR3 here is CASSPPSSPGAYEQYF. The CDR3 DNA reads TGTGCCAGCTCACCACCTTCGAGTCCAGGGGCCTACGAGCAGTACTTC.

This clonotype was picked up one time. The CDR3 bases are TGCGCCAGCAGCTTGGATCCAGGGTATAGCAATCAGCCCCAGCATTTT. Translation gives CASSLDPGYSNQPQHF. This sequence joins TRBV5-1 and TRBJ1-5; D is perhaps TRBD1 (5 bases). The CDR3 length is 16 residues. Trimming pared 0 bases from V and 0 bases from J, leaving 10 bases between. The germline V gene encodes CDR1 SGHRS and CDR2 YFSETQ.

This clonotype was detected only once. V is TRBV18 and J is TRBJ1-6, with a possible D match to TRBD1 (6 bases). The CDR3 has 15 residues. Trimming pared 3 bases from V and 7 bases from J, leaving 13 bases between. Per germline, CDR1 KGHSH and CDR2 LQKENI. Here the CDR3 DNA reads TGTGCCAGCTCACCCGGGACAAACGGAAATTCACCCCTCCACTTT. It yields the protein CASSPGTNGNSPLHF.

On this clonotype: Its ends do not fully match the called genes, so a read error is possible. V and J are TRBV2 and TRBJ2-3; a weak D match, TRBD1 (5 bases). The CDR3 extends over 15 amino acids. Per germline, CDR1 SNHLY and CDR2 FYNNEI. This CDR3 reads CASLKTPDSIDTQYF. The DNA for the CDR3 is TGTGCCAGCCTAAAGACCCCTGACAGCATAGATACGCAGTATTTT.